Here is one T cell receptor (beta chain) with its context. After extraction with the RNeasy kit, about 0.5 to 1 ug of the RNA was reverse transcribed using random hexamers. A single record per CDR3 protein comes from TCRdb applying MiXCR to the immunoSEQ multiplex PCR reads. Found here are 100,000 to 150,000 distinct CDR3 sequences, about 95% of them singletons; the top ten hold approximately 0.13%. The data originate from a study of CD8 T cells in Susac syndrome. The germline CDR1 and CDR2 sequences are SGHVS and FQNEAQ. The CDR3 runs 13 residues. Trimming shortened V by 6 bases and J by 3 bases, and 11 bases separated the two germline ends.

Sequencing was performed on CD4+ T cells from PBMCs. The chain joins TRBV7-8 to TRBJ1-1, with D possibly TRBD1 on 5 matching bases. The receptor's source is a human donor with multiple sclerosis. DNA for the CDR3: TGTGCCAGCAGTGCAACAGGCGACACTGAAGCTTTCTTT. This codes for CASSATGDTEAFF. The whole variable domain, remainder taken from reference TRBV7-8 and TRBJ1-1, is GAGVSQSPRYKVAKRGQDVALRCDPISGHVSLFWYQQALGQGPEFLTYFQNEAQLDKSGLPSDRFFAERPEGSVSTLKIQRTQQEDSAVYLCASSATGDTEAFFGQGTRLTVV.